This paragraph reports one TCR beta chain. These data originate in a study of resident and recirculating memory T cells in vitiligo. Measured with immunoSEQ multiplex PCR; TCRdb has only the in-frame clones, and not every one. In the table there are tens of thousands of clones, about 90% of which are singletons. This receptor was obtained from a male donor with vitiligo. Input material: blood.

The CDR3 DNA reads TGCGCCAGCAGCCAGACCTCGGGACAGGGAGGTAGCGAGCAGTACTTC. The encoded protein is CASSQTSGQGGSEQYF. The chain recombines TRBV4-3 with TRBJ2-7; 9 bases are shared with TRBD1. Per the germline V gene, CDR1 is LGHNA and CDR2 is YSLEER. The CDR3 runs 16 residues. Trimming at V came to 3 bases and at J to 6 bases, leaving 12 bases not matched to a gene.